These 21 T cell receptor beta chains originate from one sample sequenced in a study of T cells in pancreatic ductal adenocarcinoma (dated by TCRdb to about 2017). Library creation used the immunoSEQ multiplex PCR assay. TCRdb retrieved this table from immuneACCESS and kept in-frame rearrangements only. Not all clones are present; in checked studies, unresolved V genes account for under half, and no reason is known for the remainder. The sample yields several thousand clones; 68% were counted once. The top ten clonotypes cover more than 11% of the sample. The pancreatic ductal adenocarcinoma patients who were selected had gone through surgery without receiving any neoadjuvant therapy. Sequencing was done on a sample of pancreatic tumor tissue. The receptor source for this set is a human donor with pancreatic ductal adenocarcinoma.

This clone was picked up a small number of times. The chain links TRBV2 to TRBJ1-2, with 7 bases lining up with TRBD1. J gave up 3 bases and V 7 bases, and 5 bases lay outside the gene matches. The CDR3 runs to 13 residues. Germline CDR1 reads SNHLY; CDR2 reads FYNNEI. The CDR3 is CASTPGTDYGYTF. The CDR3 DNA follows: TGTGCCAGCACCCCTGGGACAGACTATGGCTACACCTTC.

CDR3 sequence reads: CASSLWVTGYEQYF. The DNA of the CDR3 is TGCGCCAGCAGCTTGTGGGTTACAGGCTACGAGCAGTACTTC. The chain joins TRBV5-1 to TRBJ2-7, with a weak D call TRBD1 (5 bases). Trimming left V 1 base short and J 3 bases short, with 11 bases between. Germline lookup yields CDR1 SGHRS and CDR2 YFSETQ. The CDR3 has 14 amino acids.

This chain links TRBV7-2 with TRBJ1-1, with D unresolved. V was pared by 2 bases and J by 8 bases, with 21 bases between. Germline CDR1 reads SGHTA; CDR2 reads FQGNSA. This CDR3 is built from 16 residues. The CDR3 is CASSLTVTRATGEAFF. The CDR3 bases are TGTGCCAGCAGCTTAACAGTTACGAGGGCGACGGGGGAAGCTTTCTTT. The whole variable domain, filled in from reference TRBV7-2 and TRBJ1-1, reads GAGVSQSPSNKVTEKGKDVELRCDPISGHTALYWYRQSLGQGLEFLIYFQGNSAPDKSGLPSDRFSAERTGGSVSTLTIQRTQQEDSAVYLCASSLTVTRATGEAFFGQGTRLTVV.

The rearrangement joins TRBV10-3 to TRBJ1-2, with 7 bases identical to TRBD1. Germline V CDR1 and CDR2: ENHRY, SYGVKD. The V and J ends lost 4 bases and 6 bases, in that order; junction bases with no gene match: 11. The CDR3 is 15 residues long. CDR3 region: CAISGMNRGENGYTF. CDR3 DNA: TGTGCCATCAGTGGAATGAACAGGGGAGAGAATGGCTACACCTTC.

Judged by abundance, this clone is large. The chain couples TRBV5-4 to TRBJ2-7, with D uncertain. Trimming stripped 1 base from V and 2 bases from J, with 10 bases between. Germline V CDR1 and CDR2: SGHNT, YYREEE (reference sequence). This CDR3 contains 14 residues. CDR3 DNA: TGTGCCAGCAGCTTGAAAGACGGAGCCTACGAGCAGTACTTC. It is translated as CASSLKDGAYEQYF.

The J gene is TRBJ1-6, the V gene TRBV27, with D perhaps matching TRBD1 (6 bases). Trimming took 0 bases from V and 7 from J, leaving 10 bases between them. CDR3 length equals 15 residues. In germline, CDR1 is MNHEY, CDR2 SMNVEV (reference sequence). The CDR3 sequence: CASSLSGQFNSPLHF. CDR3 nucleotide sequence: TGTGCCAGCAGTTTATCTGGACAGTTCAATTCACCCCTCCACTTT.

This clone was picked up a small number of times. The chain carries TRBV6-6 and TRBJ2-2; TRBD1 matches at 9 bases. The germline gives CDR1 MNHNY, CDR2 SVGAGI (reference sequence). The V segment lost 2 bases and the J segment 3 bases; nucleotides outside the gene matches: 4. The CDR3 sequence is 16 residues long. The CDR3 DNA is TGTGCCAGCAGTTACGTGTGGACAGGGGACACCGGGGAGCTGTTTTTT. Its protein product is CASSYVWTGDTGELFF.

CDR3 DNA: TGTGCCAGCTCACTCTCTTTGGAAACCTCATCTGGGGCCAACGTCCTGACTTTC. It is translated as CASSLSLETSSGANVLTF. V usage is TRBV18 and J usage is TRBJ2-6; D not resolved. CDR1 is KGHSH and CDR2 is LQKENI in the germline V gene. This CDR3 has 18 amino acids. The ends were cut back, 4 bases at V and 1 base at J, with 17 bases in the middle. The whole variable domain, filled in from reference TRBV18 and TRBJ2-6, reads NAGVMQNPRHLVRRRGQEARLRCSPMKGHSHVYWYRQLPEEGLKFMVYLQKENIIDESGMPKERFSAEFPKEGPSILRIQQVVRGDSAAYFCASSLSLETSSGANVLTFGAGSRLTVL.

The gene calls are TRBV18 and TRBJ2-2; TRBD2 aligns across 7 bases. The germline CDR1 and CDR2 sequences are KGHSH and LQKENI. CDR3 length: 17 amino acids. Losses at the gene ends were 3 bases for V and 2 bases for J; bases not matched to a gene: 9. CDR3 in DNA: TGTGCCAGCTCACCCCGATCGGCTAGCGGCAACACCGGGGAGCTGTTTTTT. Translating it yields CASSPRSASGNTGELFF.

By frequency in the sample, this clone is large. The chain has TRBV4-1 and TRBJ2-2, with 10 nucleotides matching TRBD1. This CDR3 spans 18 amino acids. The trim removed 1 base at V and 8 bases at J, leaving 13 bases unmatched. CDR1 and CDR2 from the germline V gene are MGHRA and YSYEKL. Here the CDR3 reads CASSQGGGGQGRKGELFF. CDR3 sequence (DNA): TGCGCCAGCAGCCAAGGGGGCGGGGGACAGGGGAGGAAGGGGGAGCTGTTTTTT.

The chain recombines TRBV5-4 with TRBJ2-3; 8 bases fit TRBD2. CDR3 length: 15 residues. The trim removed 0 bases at V and 4 bases at J, leaving 4 bases unmatched. Per germline, CDR1 SGHNT and CDR2 YYREEE (reference sequence). The CDR3 spells CASSLGRGVSDTQYF. The CDR3 nucleotides are TGTGCCAGCAGCTTGGGGCGGGGGGTTTCAGATACGCAGTATTTT.

The rearrangement joins TRBV23-1 to TRBJ1-2; 7 bases align to TRBD1. TRBV23-1 is classed as an ORF, of uncertain function. V lost 3 bases and J lost 7; bases outside the gene matches: 5. This CDR3 has 13 residues. The CDR3 is CASSQTTGVGYTF. DNA for the CDR3: TGCGCCAGCAGTCAGACCACAGGGGTTGGCTACACCTTC.

In this sample, this clone is large. V is TRBV28 and J is TRBJ1-1; tentative D call: TRBD1 (5 bases). This CDR3 spans 15 amino acids. Trimming cost V 2 bases and J 4 bases, with 14 bases left between them. The germline CDR1 and CDR2 sequences are MDHEN and SYDVKM. The CDR3 is CASSLAGRWGTEAFF. The CDR3 nucleotides read TGTGCCAGCAGTTTAGCAGGGAGGTGGGGCACTGAAGCTTTCTTT.

The chain recombines TRBV28 with TRBJ2-6, with 8 bases fitting TRBD1. The CDR3 contains 17 residues. Per germline, CDR1 MDHEN and CDR2 SYDVKM. The V segment lost 4 bases and the J segment 2 bases; nucleotides outside the gene matches: 7. The CDR3 spells CASSSRTGRAGANVLTF. Here the CDR3 DNA reads TGTGCCAGCAGTTCGAGGACAGGGCGAGCTGGGGCCAACGTCCTGACTTTC.

The V gene is TRBV7-2, the J gene TRBJ2-2; 9 bases are a match to TRBD1. CDR3 length equals 14 residues. Germline V lookup: CDR1 SGHTA, CDR2 FQGNSA. Trimming cost V 1 base and J 12 bases; bases outside gene matches: 6. CDR3 in amino acids: CASSLGLGQGQLFF. The DNA of the CDR3 is TGTGCCAGCAGCTTAGGGTTGGGACAGGGCCAGCTGTTTTTT.

The V call is TRBV4-1, the J call TRBJ2-1; 10 bases are shared with TRBD2. Germline CDR1 reads MGHRA; CDR2 reads YSYEKL. J was trimmed by 6 bases and V by 3 bases; bases with no gene match: 5. This CDR3 has 15 residues. The CDR3 reads CASSHDGLAVNEQFF. CDR3 sequence (DNA): TGCGCCAGCAGCCATGACGGACTAGCGGTCAATGAGCAGTTCTTC.

This chain links TRBV5-5 with TRBJ1-5; D ambiguous. Trimming left V 0 bases short and J 3 bases short, with 10 bases between. This CDR3 is built from 15 residues. Germline CDR1 is SGHKS and CDR2 is YYEKEE (reference sequence). The CDR3 protein is CASSLVGSNNQPQHF. In DNA form, the CDR3 reads TGTGCCAGCAGCTTGGTCGGGTCTAACAATCAGCCCCAGCATTTT. Together with reference TRBV5-5 and TRBJ1-5, the CDR3 gives the full variable domain: DAGVTQSPTHLIKTRGQQVTLRCSPISGHKSVSWYQQVLGQGPQFIFQYYEKEERGRGNFPDRFSARQFPNYSSELNVNALLLGDSALYLCASSLVGSNNQPQHFGDGTRLSIL.

This clone was seen more than once but under ten times. The V call is TRBV19, the J call TRBJ1-5; 9 nucleotides agree with TRBD1. Germline CDR1 is LNHDA and CDR2 is SQIVND (reference sequence). The CDR3 totals 15 residues. V gave up 7 bases and J gave up 6 bases; unmatched junction bases: 10. CDR3 in amino acids: CASNLGQGRGQPQHF. For the CDR3, the DNA is TGTGCCAGTAACTTGGGACAGGGAAGGGGTCAGCCCCAGCATTTT.

J is TRBJ2-1 and V is TRBV29-1; 8 bases fit TRBD1. Germline values: CDR1 SQVTM, CDR2 ANQGSEA. The V and J ends lost 2 bases and 6 bases, in that order; junction bases with no gene match: 6. The length of the CDR3 is 14 residues. In DNA form, the CDR3 reads TGCAGCGTTGAACGGGGGACAGGACCCAATGAGCAGTTCTTC. Its translation: CSVERGTGPNEQFF.

The rearrangement links TRBV5-5 to TRBJ1-2, with D hard to call. The V end lost 0 bases, the J end lost 6 bases, and 9 bases lay between the germline ends. The germline V gene encodes CDR1 SGHKS and CDR2 YYEKEE (reference sequence). The CDR3 has 13 amino acids. Here the CDR3 DNA reads TGTGCCAGCAGCTTGGATATAGGCGATGGCTACACCTTC. This gives the protein CASSLDIGDGYTF.

This clone showed up just a few times. The chain recombines TRBV10-3 with TRBJ2-3; D is perhaps TRBD2 (6 bases). Deletions cut 7 bases from V and 2 bases from J, with 10 bases between. The CDR3 loop spans 13 amino acids. Germline loops: CDR1 ENHRY, CDR2 SYGVKD. In DNA, the CDR3 is TGTGCCATCAAAGGCGGGACCACAGATACGCAGTATTTT. Translating gives CAIKGGTTDTQYF.